The 18 T cell receptor beta chains below all came from one sample that was sequenced in a study of cytomegalovirus exposure and HLA in healthy donors. A multiplex PCR was run with 60 Vbeta primers and 13 Jbeta primers. Clones were read by immunoSEQ multiplex PCR, and TCRdb kept only the in-frame ones, dropping some. The data contain approximately 190,000 clones, approximately 80% of them singletons. The sequenced sample was PBMCs. The receptors stem from a woman under 40 in good health and CMV-seropositive.

The J gene is TRBJ2-2, the V gene TRBV11-3; tentative D call: TRBD2 (5 bases). Deletions cut 0 bases from V and 4 bases from J, with 6 bases between. There are 14 residues in the CDR3. Germline CDR1 is SGHNT and CDR2 is YENEEA. CDR3 protein: CASSLDRGTGELFF. The CDR3, as DNA: TGTGCCAGCAGCTTAGATCGGGGCACCGGGGAGCTGTTTTTT.

J is TRBJ2-1 and V is TRBV28, with 9 bases lining up with TRBD1. The CDR3 covers 16 residues. V trimming: 5 bases; J trimming: 7 bases; junction bases outside the gene matches: 12. CDR1 and CDR2 from the germline V gene are MDHEN and SYDVKM. In DNA form, the CDR3 reads TGTGCCAGCAGTGAGACAGGACAGGGGTTCGGGAATGAGCAGTTCTTC. This sequence encodes CASSETGQGFGNEQFF.

This chain connects TRBV30 to TRBJ1-1; 7 nucleotides align to TRBD1. Trimming cost V 3 bases and J 1 base; bases outside gene matches: 5. Germline V gene sequence: CDR1 GTSNPN, CDR2 SVGIG (reference sequence). The length of the CDR3 is 14 residues. This CDR3 is CAWRMGQSNTEAFF. In DNA form, the CDR3 reads TGTGCCTGGAGGATGGGACAGTCGAACACTGAAGCTTTCTTT.

This chain joins TRBV10-3 and TRBJ1-1, with D maybe TRBD1 (5 bases). Trimming stripped 6 bases from V and 8 bases from J, with 19 bases between. This CDR3 is 14 amino acids long. Per germline, CDR1 ENHRY and CDR2 SYGVKD. The CDR3 here is CAISPVLKEGEAFF. The CDR3 DNA reads TGTGCCATCAGCCCCGTACTGAAGGAGGGGGAAGCTTTCTTT.

The V gene is TRBV4-1, the J gene TRBJ2-7; D might be TRBD1 (6 bases). The CDR3 has 14 amino acids. V lost 0 bases and J lost 5, with 11 bases in between. Germline V gives CDR1 MGHRA, CDR2 YSYEKL. CDR3 in amino acids: CASSQEITGNEQYF. The CDR3 DNA sequence: TGCGCCAGCAGCCAAGAAATTACAGGGAACGAGCAGTACTTC.

The J gene is TRBJ1-5, the V gene TRBV28, with 8 nucleotides matching TRBD1. Germline-derived CDR1 and CDR2 are MDHEN and SYDVKM. This CDR3 contains 15 residues. V shed 4 bases, J shed 3 bases, and the junction held 5 bases outside the gene matches. The CDR3 is CASSYDRGYNQPQHF. The CDR3 DNA is TGTGCCAGCAGTTACGACAGGGGCTACAATCAGCCCCAGCATTTT.

The rearrangement links TRBV19 to TRBJ2-7, with D possibly TRBD2 on 6 matching bases. Looked up from germline, CDR1 is LNHDA and CDR2 is SQIVND (reference sequence). Between the trimmed V and J ends, which lost 2 bases and 5 bases, there was a span of 13 bases. The CDR3 loop spans 14 amino acids. DNA of the CDR3: TGTGCCAGTAGTATATCGCGGGGTAGCGACGAGCAGTACTTC. Amino acid sequence: CASSISRGSDEQYF.

V is TRBV2 and J is TRBJ2-2; D is ambiguous. CDR3 size: 12 residues. CDR1 SNHLY and CDR2 FYNNEI come from the germline V gene. CDR3 protein: CVYLRSTGELFF. In DNA form, the CDR3 reads TGTGTCTACTTAAGGAGTACCGGGGAGCTGTTTTTT.

The V and J genes are TRBV4-2 and TRBJ1-2; 9 nucleotides align to TRBD1. Trimming took 3 bases from V and 8 from J; bases not matched to a gene: 7. The CDR3 extends over 14 amino acids. The V gene's germline CDR1 is LGHNA and CDR2 YNFKEQ. For the CDR3, the DNA is TGTGCCAGCAGCCAGGGACAGGGATTTCGAGGCTACACCTTC. The encoded protein is CASSQGQGFRGYTF.

The chain uses TRBV9 and TRBJ1-2; no definite D call. This CDR3 spans 13 amino acids. V lost 3 bases, J lost 3 bases, and 9 bases lay in between. From germline, CDR1 is SGDLS and CDR2 YYNGEE. The CDR3: CASSADTHYGYTF. The CDR3, as DNA: TGTGCCAGCAGCGCCGACACGCACTATGGCTACACCTTC.

The chain links TRBV9 to TRBJ1-1; D gene ambiguous. The CDR3 has 13 amino acids. Germline V gene lookup returns CDR1 SGDLS and CDR2 YYNGEE. Trimming took off 1 base at V and 2 bases at J, with 6 bases between the two ends. Here the CDR3 DNA reads TGTGCCAGCAGCGTAAAGACAAACACTGAAGCTTTCTTT. Amino acids: CASSVKTNTEAFF.

This clone has a handful of counts. The rearrangement links TRBV5-6 to TRBJ2-7; 9 nucleotides agree with TRBD1. V lost 5 bases and J lost 3; bases outside the gene matches: 3. CDR1 is SGHDT and CDR2 is YYEEEE in the germline V gene. The CDR3 contains 13 residues. CDR3 sequence: CASSDRGDYEQYF. DNA for the CDR3: TGTGCCAGCAGTGACAGGGGGGACTACGAGCAGTACTTC.

This clone was found a few times. This chain links TRBV4-1 with TRBJ2-1; 7 bases align to TRBD2. The CDR3 is 15 residues long. CDR1 MGHRA and CDR2 YSYEKL come from the germline V gene. The V gene end was trimmed by 1 base and the J gene end by 4 bases; junction bases not matched to a gene: 4. The CDR3 sequence is CASSQGQRGYNEQFF. DNA for the CDR3: TGCGCCAGCAGCCAAGGCCAGCGGGGTTACAATGAGCAGTTCTTC.

The J gene is TRBJ1-1, the V gene TRBV5-1; the D gene is possibly TRBD1 (5 bases). This CDR3 contains 15 residues. CDR1 is SGHRS, CDR2 YFSETQ, per germline. The germline V and J ends were trimmed by 0 bases and 4 bases, with 13 bases remaining between them. CDR3 sequence (DNA): TGCGCCAGCAGCTTGGGCACGTTTGGGGCCACTGAAGCTTTCTTT. Encoded protein: CASSLGTFGATEAFF. The variable domain in full, with the rest retrieved from reference TRBV5-1 and TRBJ1-1, is KAGVTQTPRYLIKTRGQQVTLSCSPISGHRSVSWYQQTPGQGLQFLFEYFSETQRNKGNFPGRFSGRQFSNSRSEMNVSTLELGDSALYLCASSLGTFGATEAFFGQGTRLTVV.

The chain has TRBV7-9 and TRBJ2-5; possibly TRBD1 for D (6 bases). Trimming took 3 bases from V and 7 from J, leaving 18 bases between them. CDR3 length equals 15 residues. Looked up from germline, CDR1 is SEHNR and CDR2 is FQNEAQ (reference sequence). In nucleotides, the CDR3 is TGTGCCAGCAGCTTTTTACAGGGAACAGGCGGGACCCAGTACTTC. It encodes CASSFLQGTGGTQYF.

This chain joins TRBV30 and TRBJ1-2, with TRBD1 matching over 9 bases. This CDR3 has 12 amino acids. The V and J ends lost 8 bases and 8 bases, in that order; junction bases with no gene match: 9. The germline V gene encodes CDR1 GTSNPN and CDR2 SVGIG (reference sequence). In DNA form, the CDR3 reads TGTGCCCAACGACAGGGGGATCTCGGCTACACCTTC. This sequence encodes CAQRQGDLGYTF. Complete variable domain (other parts from reference TRBV30 and TRBJ1-2): SQTIHQWPATLVQPVGSPLSLECTVEGTSNPNLYWYRQAAGRGLQLLFYSVGIGQISSEVPQNLSASRPQDRQFILSSKKLLLSDSGFYLCAQRQGDLGYTFGSGTRLTVV.

The chain employs TRBV28 and TRBJ2-7, with 8 bases matching TRBD1. CDR1 and CDR2 from the germline V gene are MDHEN and SYDVKM. CDR3 size: 15 residues. J lost 6 bases, V lost 5 bases, and 12 bases had no gene match. The CDR3 protein is CASSPRTGMYAEQYF. The CDR3 DNA is TGTGCCAGCAGTCCCCGGACAGGGATGTACGCCGAGCAGTACTTC.

This clone was recorded once. The chain carries TRBV5-6 and TRBJ2-5; 9 nucleotides line up with TRBD1. The V gene's germline CDR1 is SGHDT and CDR2 YYEEEE. The CDR3 extends over 15 amino acids. V trimming: 3 bases; J trimming: 2 bases; junction bases outside the gene matches: 5. CDR3 sequence reads: CASSSGQGRQETQYF. In DNA, the CDR3 is TGTGCCAGCAGCTCCGGACAGGGGAGGCAAGAGACCCAGTACTTC.